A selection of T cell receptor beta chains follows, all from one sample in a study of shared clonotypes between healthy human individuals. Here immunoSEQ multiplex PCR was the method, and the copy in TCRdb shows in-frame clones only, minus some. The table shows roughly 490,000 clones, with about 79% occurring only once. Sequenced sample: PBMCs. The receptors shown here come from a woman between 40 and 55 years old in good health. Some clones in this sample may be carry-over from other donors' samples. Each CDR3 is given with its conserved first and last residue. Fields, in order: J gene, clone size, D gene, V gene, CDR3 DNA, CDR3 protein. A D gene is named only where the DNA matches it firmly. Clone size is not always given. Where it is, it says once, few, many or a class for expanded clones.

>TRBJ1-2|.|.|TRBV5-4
TGTGCCAGCAGCTTGAGCACAGATAACTATGGCTACACCTTC
CASSLSTDNYGYTF
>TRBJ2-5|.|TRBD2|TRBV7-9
TGTGCCAGCAGCCAAGAAAGGGGGCTAGCGGGAGAAGAGACCCAGTACTTC
CASSQERGLAGEETQYF
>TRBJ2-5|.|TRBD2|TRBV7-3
TGTGCCAGCAGCCACGGCGGCGGGAGGGCCCAAGAGACCCAGTACTTC
CASSHGGGRAQETQYF
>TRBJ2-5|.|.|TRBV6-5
TGTGCCAGCAGTTACTACGCGACAGCACAAGAGACCCAGTACTTC
CASSYYATAQETQYF
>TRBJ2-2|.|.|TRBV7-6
TGTGCCAGCAGCTCAAGACAGACCGGGGAGCTGTTTTTT
CASSSRQTGELFF
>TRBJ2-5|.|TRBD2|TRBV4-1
TGCGCTAGCAGCGGGAGGGGGGAGACCCAGTACTTC
CASSGRGETQYF
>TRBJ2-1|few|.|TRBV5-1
TGCGCCAGCAGCTATGACTACTCCTCCTACAATGAGCAGTTCTTC
CASSYDYSSYNEQFF
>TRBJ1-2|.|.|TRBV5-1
TGCGCCAGCCCCAAAGCGGTTCGAAAGACCTATGGCTACACCTTC
CASPKAVRKTYGYTF
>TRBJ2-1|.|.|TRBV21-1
TGTGCCAGCACAGGGCCTAGCGGGAATCTCTCCTACAATGAGCAGTTCTTC
CASTGPSGNLSYNEQFF
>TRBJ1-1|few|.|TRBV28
TGTGCCAGCAGTTTACCAATTAGCACTGAAGCTTTCTTT
CASSLPISTEAFF
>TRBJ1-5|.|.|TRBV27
TGTGCCAGCAGTTCGCAACATCTTCAGGGACAGCCCCAGCATTTT
CASSSQHLQGQPQHF
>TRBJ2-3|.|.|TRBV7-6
TGTGCCAGCAGCGTGGTGACTAGCACAGATACGCAGTATTTT
CASSVVTSTDTQYF
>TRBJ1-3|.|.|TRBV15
TGTGCCACCAGCAGAGTAGTAGGCCGGTACTCTGGAAACACCATATATTTT
CATSRVVGRYSGNTIYF
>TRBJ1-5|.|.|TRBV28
TGTGCCAGCAGTTTAAACAGTCTGGGCAATCAGCCCCAGCATTTT
CASSLNSLGNQPQHF
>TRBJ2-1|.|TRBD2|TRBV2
TGTGCCAGCACCGTCCGGACTAGCGGGAACAATGAGCAGTTCTTC
CASTVRTSGNNEQFF
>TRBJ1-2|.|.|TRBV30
TGTGCCTGGAGTGACGATTTCCACGGGGGTTATGGCTACACCTTC
CAWSDDFHGGYGYTF
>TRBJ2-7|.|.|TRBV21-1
TGTGCCAGCAGCAAACCGAGCTCCTACGAGCAGTACTTC
CASSKPSSYEQYF
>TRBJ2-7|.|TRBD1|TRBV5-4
TGTGCCAGCAGCCTGGAACCGGGACAGACTTACGAGCAGTACTTC
CASSLEPGQTYEQYF
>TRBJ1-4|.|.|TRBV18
TGTGCCAGCTCACCAGACACTAATGAAAAACTGTTTTTT
CASSPDTNEKLFF
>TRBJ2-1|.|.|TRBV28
TGTGCCAGCAGTGAACACAGGGACCAAACGTACAATGAGCAGTTCTTC
CASSEHRDQTYNEQFF
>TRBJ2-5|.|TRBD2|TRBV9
TGTGCCAGCAGTGCCAAACTAGCGGGAGGTTGGGAGACCCAGTACTTC
CASSAKLAGGWETQYF
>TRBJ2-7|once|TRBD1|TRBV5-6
TGTGCCAGCAGCTCTCGGACAGGGTCCTACGAGCAGTACTTC
CASSSRTGSYEQYF
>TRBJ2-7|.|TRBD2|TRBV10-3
TGTGCCATCAGTGAGTCGACACTCGGGAGGTTCCCCACCTACGAGCAGTACTTC
CAISESTLGRFPTYEQYF
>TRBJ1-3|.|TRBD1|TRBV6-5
TGTGCCTCCAGTTACGACAGGGTGGGGTCTATATATTTT
CASSYDRVGSIYF
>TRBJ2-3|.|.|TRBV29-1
TGCAGCGTTGCGGGCCTCTCTAGCACAGATACGCAGTATTTT
CSVAGLSSTDTQYF
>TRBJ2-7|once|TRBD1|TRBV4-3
TGCGCCAGCAGCCAAGACTCCCGAACAGGGGGCCTCGACGAGCAGTACTTC
CASSQDSRTGGLDEQYF
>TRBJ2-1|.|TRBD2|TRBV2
TGTGCCAGTGGGGTAGCGGGAGAGGTGGAGTTCTTC
CASGVAGEVEFF
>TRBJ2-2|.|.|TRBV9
TGTGCCAGCAGCCCGGGGGCGAACACCGGGGAGCTGTTTTTT
CASSPGANTGELFF
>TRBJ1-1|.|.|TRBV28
TGTGCCAGCAGTCCAAGACAGAAGAACACTGAAGCTTTCTTT
CASSPRQKNTEAFF
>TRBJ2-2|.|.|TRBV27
TGTGCCAGCAGTTTTGCCACTAGCCGCCCGGTCGGGGAGCTGTTTTTT
CASSFATSRPVGELFF
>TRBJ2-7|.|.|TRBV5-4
TGTGCCAGCAGCTTTGTCCTAGCACCCTACGAGCAGTACTTC
CASSFVLAPYEQYF
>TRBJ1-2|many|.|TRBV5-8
TGTGCCAGCAGCTTGAATCAGGTCCGCTATGGCTACACCTTC
CASSLNQVRYGYTF
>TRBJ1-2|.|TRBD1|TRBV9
TGTGCCAGCAGCTTTAGACAGGGTGGTAACTATGGCTACACCTTC
CASSFRQGGNYGYTF
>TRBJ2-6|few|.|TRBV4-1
TGCGCCAGCAGCCAAGTACCAAGAACCCCCTCTGGGGCCAACGTCCTGACTTTC
CASSQVPRTPSGANVLTF
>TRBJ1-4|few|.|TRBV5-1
TGCGCCAGCAGCTTTCGCCAGGGAGGTTGGGACTTTAATGAAAAACTGTTTTTT
CASSFRQGGWDFNEKLFF
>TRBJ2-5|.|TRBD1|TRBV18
TGTGCCAGCTCACCGCCGGGACAGGGGGCCCAGGTGCAGTACTTC
CASSPPGQGAQVQYF
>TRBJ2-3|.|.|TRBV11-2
TGTGCCAGCAGCTCCTTACGGGGGCTTCAGTATTTT
CASSSLRGLQYF
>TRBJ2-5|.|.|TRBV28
TGTGCCAGCAGTTTAGGCGAGACCCAGTACTTC
CASSLGETQYF
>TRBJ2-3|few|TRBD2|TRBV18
TGTGCCAGCTCACCCGGGACTAGCTCTGATACGCAGTATTTT
CASSPGTSSDTQYF
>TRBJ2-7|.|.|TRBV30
TGTGCCTGGAGGGAAAATTCCTACGAGCAGTACTTC
CAWRENSYEQYF
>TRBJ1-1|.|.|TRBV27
TGTGCCAGCAGTTTAGGGGTGCAGGCTGAAGCTTTCTTT
CASSLGVQAEAFF
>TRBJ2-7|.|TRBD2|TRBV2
TGTGCCAGCAGTTTCCTAGCGGGAGTTCCCAACGAGCAGTACTTC
CASSFLAGVPNEQYF
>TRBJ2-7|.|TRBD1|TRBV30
TGTGCCTGTTCCCGGGACAGCTACGAGCAGTACTTC
CACSRDSYEQYF
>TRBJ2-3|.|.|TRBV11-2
TGTGCCAGCAGCGGTGAGGGTGCTACGCAGTATTTT
CASSGEGATQYF
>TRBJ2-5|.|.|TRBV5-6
TGTGCCAGCAGCTTGTGGGTCGGATACCAAGAGACCCAGTACTTC
CASSLWVGYQETQYF
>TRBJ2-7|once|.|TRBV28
TGTGCCAGCAGTTTAGTCCCACAGGGAACCAACTACTACGAGCAGTACTTC
CASSLVPQGTNYYEQYF